The clone carrying this T cell receptor (beta chain) has more than one count but fewer than ten. Its antigen remains unidentified. At one of its ends the junction is not consistent with the germline gene, which may arise from a read error. This entry is derived from a study of blood T cells in healthy people across ages. Study results and caveats: Diversity estimated from one million T cells was considered an underestimate.

Primed by a sample-barcoded 5' primer and a J-beta primer mix, a second PCR proceeded for about 7 to 11 cycles. Each of the cDNA molecules was tagged by a template-switch adaptor with 12 random nucleotides. TCRdb ran MiXCR on the 5' RACE reads and lists one entry per CDR3 protein. The sample contains 800,000 or so distinct CDR3 sequences, around 68% of which appear only once. Looked up from germline, CDR1 is LGHDT and CDR2 is YNNKEL (reference sequence). The CDR3 spans 14 residues. Sequencing was done on a sample of blood. The clonotype comes from a man aged 25 to 45 in good health. The chain joins TRBV3-1 to TRBJ2-7, with D perhaps being TRBD1 or TRBD2 (6 bases each). As DNA, the CDR3 is TGTGCTAGCAGCCAAGTCCCGGGGGCTTACGAGCAGTACTTC. Translated, it gives CASSQVPGAYEQYF.